The rows below give T cell receptor beta chains drawn from one sample of a study of Ad26.COV2.S vaccination and SARS-CoV-2 variants. Assay: immunoSEQ multiplex PCR; the TCRdb copy retains only in-frame clones and omits some. The sample has about half a million clones, 89% seen once; the top ten hold 1.7%. Specimen: peripheral blood, collected in a trial of Ad26.COV2.S vaccine versus placebo. The receptors stem from a person between 18 and 60 years old who received the Ad26.COV2.S COVID-19 vaccine or a placebo. Both conserved end residues are part of each CDR3. Fields, in order: clone size, D gene, V gene, J gene, CDR3 protein, CDR3 DNA. D genes are given only for firm matches. Size values are once, few and many counts, or a class for expanded clones, and some rows have none.

.,.,TRBV4-1,TRBJ1-2,CASSQGFKDGGYTF,TGCGCCAGCAGCCAAGGCTTTAAGGATGGAGGCTACACCTTC
.,.,TRBV28,TRBJ2-7,CASKERTYEQYF,TGTGCCAGCAAGGAACGGACTTACGAGCAGTACTTC
.,.,TRBV9,TRBJ1-2,CASSVAQGFGYTF,TGTGCCAGCAGCGTAGCACAGGGATTTGGCTACACCTTC
once,.,TRBV13,TRBJ1-3,CASSPGRPQVPGNTIYF,TGTGCCAGCAGCCCAGGACGGCCCCAGGTCCCGGGAAACACCATATATTTT
.,.,TRBV10-2,TRBJ2-5,CASSGGVQETQYF,TGCGCCAGCAGCGGAGGGGTTCAAGAGACCCAGTACTTC
once,.,TRBV7-3,TRBJ1-2,CASSLAVGSGYTF,TGTGCCAGCAGTCTAGCGGTGGGTTCTGGCTACACCTTC
.,.,TRBV7-2,TRBJ2-3,CASSLAGLSTDTQYF,TGTGCCAGCAGCTTAGCCGGGCTTAGCACAGATACGCAGTATTTT
.,TRBD2,TRBV7-8,TRBJ2-3,CASSPRTSGGAIADTQYF,TGTGCCAGCAGCCCCCGGACTAGCGGGGGGGCCATAGCAGATACGCAGTATTTT
.,.,TRBV27,TRBJ1-2,CASSSGALSNYGYTF,TGTGCCAGCAGTTCTGGTGCCCTCTCTAACTATGGCTACACCTTC
.,.,TRBV19,TRBJ1-1,CASSMLLFDKAFF,TGTGCCAGTAGTATGTTGTTGTTTGATAAAGCTTTCTTT
.,TRBD1,TRBV5-5,TRBJ2-5,CAGSTRQGWETQYF,TGTGCCGGCAGCACCCGACAGGGTTGGGAGACCCAGTACTTC
.,.,TRBV10-3,TRBJ1-3,CAISDDQGGNTIYF,TGTGCCATCAGTGACGATCAGGGCGGAAACACCATATATTTT
.,.,TRBV4-1,TRBJ1-2,CASSHSIRELVSGYTF,TGCGCCAGCAGCCACTCAATCAGGGAGTTAGTCTCTGGCTACACCTTC
.,.,TRBV19,TRBJ1-5,CASSIAGWRSDQPQHF,TGTGCCAGTAGTATAGCCGGCTGGCGGTCGGATCAGCCCCAGCATTTT
.,TRBD2,TRBV3-1/TRBV3-2,TRBJ2-1,CASSQPGLAGVGQFF,TGTGCCAGCAGCCAGCCGGGACTAGCGGGAGTGGGGCAGTTCTTC
.,.,TRBV18,TRBJ1-4,CASSKGTAESHEKLFF,TGTGCCAGCTCCAAGGGGACGGCGGAGAGCCATGAAAAACTGTTTTTT
.,.,TRBV4-2,TRBJ1-1,CASRVGQGLIFGAFF,TGTGCCAGCCGAGTAGGACAAGGCCTTATCTTTGGAGCTTTCTTT
.,TRBD2,TRBV6-6,TRBJ2-1,CASRASGGNEQFF,TGTGCCAGCAGAGCCAGCGGGGGTAATGAGCAGTTCTTC
.,TRBD2,TRBV5-8,TRBJ2-1,CASSLFGLAGGTYNEQFF,TGTGCCAGCAGCTTGTTCGGGCTAGCGGGGGGCACCTACAATGAGCAGTTCTTC
.,.,TRBV4-1,TRBJ2-2,CASSQVGGIGSGELFF,TGCGCCAGCAGCCAAGTAGGCGGGATTGGCTCCGGGGAGCTGTTTTTT
once,.,TRBV7-9,TRBJ2-3,CASSLGGLTDTQYF,TGTGCCAGCAGCTTAGGGGGTCTCACAGATACGCAGTATTTT
.,TRBD1,TRBV18,TRBJ2-5,CASSPGEGAGSETQYF,TGTGCCAGCTCACCGGGTGAGGGGGCTGGCAGTGAGACCCAGTACTTC
.,TRBD2,TRBV18,TRBJ2-1,CASSPRLAGGLYNEQFF,TGTGCCAGCTCACCTCGACTAGCGGGGGGACTATACAATGAGCAGTTCTTC
.,.,TRBV30,TRBJ2-1,CAGTGAGRYNEQFF,TGTGCCGGGACGGGGGCGGGGAGGTACAATGAGCAGTTCTTC
.,.,TRBV6-2/TRBV6-3,TRBJ1-2,CASSNPPGEDYGYTF,TGTGCCAGCAGTAACCCCCCAGGGGAGGACTATGGCTACACCTTC
few,TRBD1,TRBV5-4,TRBJ1-6,CASSLGAGGSPLHF,TGTGCCAGCAGCTTGGGGGCAGGGGGCTCACCCCTCCACTTT
.,.,TRBV19,TRBJ2-2,CASSMGGSTGELFF,TGTGCCAGTAGTATGGGGGGTAGCACCGGGGAGCTGTTTTTT
few,TRBD2,TRBV2,TRBJ2-7,CASSRGGSKYEQYF,TGTGCCAGCAGTCGAGGCGGGAGTAAGTACGAGCAGTACTTC
.,.,TRBV28,TRBJ1-5,CASSAYSNQPQHF,TGTGCCAGCAGTGCCTATAGCAATCAGCCCCAGCATTTT